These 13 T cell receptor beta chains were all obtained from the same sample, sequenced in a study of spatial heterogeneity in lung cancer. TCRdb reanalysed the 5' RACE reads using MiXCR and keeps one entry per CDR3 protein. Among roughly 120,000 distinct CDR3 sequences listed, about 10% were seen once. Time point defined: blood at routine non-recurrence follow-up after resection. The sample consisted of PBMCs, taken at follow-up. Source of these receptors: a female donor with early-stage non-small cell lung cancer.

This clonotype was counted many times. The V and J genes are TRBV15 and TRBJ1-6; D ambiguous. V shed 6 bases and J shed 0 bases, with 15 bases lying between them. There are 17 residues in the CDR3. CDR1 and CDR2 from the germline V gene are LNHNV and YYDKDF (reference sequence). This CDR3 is CATRIGRLSSYNSPLHF. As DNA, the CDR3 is TGTGCCACCAGGATAGGGAGACTAAGCTCCTATAATTCACCCCTCCACTTT.

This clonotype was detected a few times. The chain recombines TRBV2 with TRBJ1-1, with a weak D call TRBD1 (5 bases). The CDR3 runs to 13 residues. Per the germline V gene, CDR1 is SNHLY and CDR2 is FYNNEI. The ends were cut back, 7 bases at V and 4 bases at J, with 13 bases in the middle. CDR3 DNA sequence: TGTGCCAGCAACAATCTGGGGGGCACTGAAGCTTTCTTT. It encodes CASNNLGGTEAFF.

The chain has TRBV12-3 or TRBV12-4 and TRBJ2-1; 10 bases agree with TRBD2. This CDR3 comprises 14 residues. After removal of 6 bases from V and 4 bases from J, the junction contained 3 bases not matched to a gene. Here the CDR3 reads CASRPTSGYNEQFF. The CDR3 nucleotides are TGTGCCAGCAGACCGACTAGCGGGTACAATGAGCAGTTCTTC.

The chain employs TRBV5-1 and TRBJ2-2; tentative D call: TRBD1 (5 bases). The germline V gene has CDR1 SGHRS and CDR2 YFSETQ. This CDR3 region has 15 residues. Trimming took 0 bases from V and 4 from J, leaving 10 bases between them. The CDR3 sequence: CASSLEAGRTGELFF. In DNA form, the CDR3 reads TGCGCCAGCAGCTTGGAGGCAGGGCGCACCGGGGAGCTGTTTTTT.

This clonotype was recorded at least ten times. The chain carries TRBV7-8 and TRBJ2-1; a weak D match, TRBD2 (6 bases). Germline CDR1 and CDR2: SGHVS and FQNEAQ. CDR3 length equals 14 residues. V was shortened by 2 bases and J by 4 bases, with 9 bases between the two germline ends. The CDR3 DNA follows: TGTGCCAGCAGCTTACAGGGACTTTACAATGAGCAGTTCTTC. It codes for CASSLQGLYNEQFF. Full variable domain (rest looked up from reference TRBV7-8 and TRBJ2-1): GAGVSQSPRYKVAKRGQDVALRCDPISGHVSLFWYQQALGQGPEFLTYFQNEAQLDKSGLPSDRFFAERPEGSVSTLKIQRTQQEDSAVYLCASSLQGLYNEQFFGPGTRLTVL.

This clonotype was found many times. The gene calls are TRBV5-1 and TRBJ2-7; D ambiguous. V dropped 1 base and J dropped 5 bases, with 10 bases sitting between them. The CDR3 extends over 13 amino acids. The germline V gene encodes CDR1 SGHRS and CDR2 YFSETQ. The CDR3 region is CASSLSIRDEQYF. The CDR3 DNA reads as TGCGCCAGCAGCTTGTCCATCCGAGACGAGCAGTACTTC. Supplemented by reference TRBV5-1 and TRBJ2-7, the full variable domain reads KAGVTQTPRYLIKTRGQQVTLSCSPISGHRSVSWYQQTPGQGLQFLFEYFSETQRNKGNFPGRFSGRQFSNSRSEMNVSTLELGDSALYLCASSLSIRDEQYFGPGTRLTVT.

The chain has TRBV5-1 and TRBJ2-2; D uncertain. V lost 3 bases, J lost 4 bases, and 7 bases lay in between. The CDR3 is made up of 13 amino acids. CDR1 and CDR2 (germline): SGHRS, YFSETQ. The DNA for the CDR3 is TGCGCCAGCAGCTCAGATTTCACCGGGGAGCTGTTTTTT. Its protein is CASSSDFTGELFF. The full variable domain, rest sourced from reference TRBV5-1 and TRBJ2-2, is KAGVTQTPRYLIKTRGQQVTLSCSPISGHRSVSWYQQTPGQGLQFLFEYFSETQRNKGNFPGRFSGRQFSNSRSEMNVSTLELGDSALYLCASSSDFTGELFFGEGSRLTVL.

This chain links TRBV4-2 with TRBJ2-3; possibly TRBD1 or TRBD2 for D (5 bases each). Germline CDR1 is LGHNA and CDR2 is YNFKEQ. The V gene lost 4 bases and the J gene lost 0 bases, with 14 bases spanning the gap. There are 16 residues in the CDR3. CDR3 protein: CASSRPTGGSTDTQYF. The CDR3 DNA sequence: TGTGCCAGCAGCCGACCGACTGGGGGAAGCACAGATACGCAGTATTTT.

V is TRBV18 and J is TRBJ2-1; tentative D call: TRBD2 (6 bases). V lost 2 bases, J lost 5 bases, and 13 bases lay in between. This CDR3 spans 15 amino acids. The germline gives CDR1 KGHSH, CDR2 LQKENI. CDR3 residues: CASSPRSGGNNEQFF. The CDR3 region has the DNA TGTGCCAGCTCACCAAGGAGCGGAGGGAACAATGAGCAGTTCTTC.

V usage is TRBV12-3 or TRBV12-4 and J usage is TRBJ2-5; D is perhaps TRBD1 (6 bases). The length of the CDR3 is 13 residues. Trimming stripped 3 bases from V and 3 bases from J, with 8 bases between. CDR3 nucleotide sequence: TGTGCCAGCAGTTTTAAGGGGGAAGAGACCCAGTACTTC. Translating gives CASSFKGEETQYF.

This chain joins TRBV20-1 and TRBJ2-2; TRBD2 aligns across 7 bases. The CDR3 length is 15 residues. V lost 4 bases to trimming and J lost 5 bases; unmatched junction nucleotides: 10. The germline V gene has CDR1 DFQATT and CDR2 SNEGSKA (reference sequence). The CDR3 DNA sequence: TGCAGTGCTACCCCTAGCGGCCTAGGAACCGGGGAGCTGTTTTTT. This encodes CSATPSGLGTGELFF.

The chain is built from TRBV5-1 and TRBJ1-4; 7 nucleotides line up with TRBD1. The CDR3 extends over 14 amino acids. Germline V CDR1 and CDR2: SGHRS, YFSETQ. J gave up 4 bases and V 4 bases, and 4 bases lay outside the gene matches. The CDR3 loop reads CASSGDSLNEKLFF. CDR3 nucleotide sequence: TGCGCCAGCAGCGGGGACAGCCTTAATGAAAAACTGTTTTTT.

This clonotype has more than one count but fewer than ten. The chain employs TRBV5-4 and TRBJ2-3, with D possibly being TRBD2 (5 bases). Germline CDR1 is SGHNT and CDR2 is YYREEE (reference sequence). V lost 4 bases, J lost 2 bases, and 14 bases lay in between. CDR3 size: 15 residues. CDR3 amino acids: CASSPPPGITDTQYF. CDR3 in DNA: TGTGCCAGCAGCCCACCACCGGGGATCACAGATACGCAGTATTTT. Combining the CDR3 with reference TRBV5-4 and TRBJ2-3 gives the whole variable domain ETGVTQSPTHLIKTRGQQVTLRCSSQSGHNTVSWYQQALGQGPQFIFQYYREEENGRGNFPPRFSGLQFPNYSSELNVNALELDDSALYLCASSPPPGITDTQYFGPGTRLTVL.